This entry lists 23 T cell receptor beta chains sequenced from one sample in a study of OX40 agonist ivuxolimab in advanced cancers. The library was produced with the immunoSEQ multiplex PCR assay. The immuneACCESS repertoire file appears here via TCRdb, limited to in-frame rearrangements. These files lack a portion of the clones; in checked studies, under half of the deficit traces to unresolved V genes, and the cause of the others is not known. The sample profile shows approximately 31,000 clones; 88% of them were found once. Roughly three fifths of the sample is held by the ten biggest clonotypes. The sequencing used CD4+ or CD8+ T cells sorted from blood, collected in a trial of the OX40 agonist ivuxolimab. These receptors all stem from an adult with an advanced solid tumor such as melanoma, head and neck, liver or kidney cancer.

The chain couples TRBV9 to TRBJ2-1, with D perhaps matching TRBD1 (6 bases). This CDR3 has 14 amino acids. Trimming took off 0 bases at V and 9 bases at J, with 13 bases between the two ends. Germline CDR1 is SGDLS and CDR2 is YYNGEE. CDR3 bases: TGTGCCAGCAGCGTAGAAGGCAGGGGAAGTGAGCAGTTCTTC. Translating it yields CASSVEGRGSEQFF.

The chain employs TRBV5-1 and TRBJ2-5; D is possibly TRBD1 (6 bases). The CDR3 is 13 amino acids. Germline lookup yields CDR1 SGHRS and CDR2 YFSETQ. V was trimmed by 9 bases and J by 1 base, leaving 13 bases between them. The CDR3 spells CATSDRLQETQYF. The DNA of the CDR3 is TGCGCCACATCAGACAGGCTCCAAGAGACCCAGTACTTC.

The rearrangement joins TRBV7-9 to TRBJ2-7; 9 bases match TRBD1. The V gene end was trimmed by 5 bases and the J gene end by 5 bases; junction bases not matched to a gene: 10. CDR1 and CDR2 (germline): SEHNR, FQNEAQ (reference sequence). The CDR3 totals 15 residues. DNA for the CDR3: TGTGCCAGCAGCCAAAAATCGGGACAGGGTGACGAGCAGTACTTC. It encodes CASSQKSGQGDEQYF.

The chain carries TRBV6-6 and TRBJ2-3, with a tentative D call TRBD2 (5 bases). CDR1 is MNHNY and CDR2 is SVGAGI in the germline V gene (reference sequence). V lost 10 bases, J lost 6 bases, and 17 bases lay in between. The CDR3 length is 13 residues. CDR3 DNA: TGTGCCACCATGGAGGCCCTGACGGATACGCAGTATTTT. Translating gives CATMEALTDTQYF.

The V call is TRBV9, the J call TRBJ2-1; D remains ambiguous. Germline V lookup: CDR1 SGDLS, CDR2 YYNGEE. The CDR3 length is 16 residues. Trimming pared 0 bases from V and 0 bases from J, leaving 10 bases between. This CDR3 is CASSVGPSFSYNEQFF. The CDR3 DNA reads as TGTGCCAGCAGCGTAGGGCCGAGCTTCTCCTACAATGAGCAGTTCTTC.

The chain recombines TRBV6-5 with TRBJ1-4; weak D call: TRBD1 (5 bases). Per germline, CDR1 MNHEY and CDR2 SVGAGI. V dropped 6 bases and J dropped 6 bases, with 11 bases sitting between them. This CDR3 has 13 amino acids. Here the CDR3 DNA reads TGTGCCAGCAGGCCCGGGACGGATGAAAAACTGTTTTTT. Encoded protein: CASRPGTDEKLFF.

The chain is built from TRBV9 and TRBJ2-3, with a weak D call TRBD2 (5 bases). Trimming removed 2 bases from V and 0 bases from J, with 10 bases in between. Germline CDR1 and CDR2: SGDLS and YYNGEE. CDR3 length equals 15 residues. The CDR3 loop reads CASSVYGISTDTQYF. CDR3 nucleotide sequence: TGTGCCAGCAGCGTTTACGGGATCAGCACAGATACGCAGTATTTT.

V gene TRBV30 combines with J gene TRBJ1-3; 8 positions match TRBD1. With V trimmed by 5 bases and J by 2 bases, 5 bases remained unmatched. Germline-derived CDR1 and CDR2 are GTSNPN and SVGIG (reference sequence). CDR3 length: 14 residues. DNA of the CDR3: TGTGCCTGGGGGACAGGAGGGCCTGGAAACACCATATATTTT. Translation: CAWGTGGPGNTIYF.

CDR3: CASSQDVRPSGANVLTF. CDR3 DNA: TGTGCCAGCAGCCAGGACGTACGACCCTCTGGGGCCAACGTCCTGACTTTC. The V and J genes are TRBV27 and TRBJ2-6; D not certain. The V gene lost 6 bases and the J gene lost 0 bases, with 15 bases spanning the gap. The CDR3 has 17 amino acids. Germline V gene data show CDR1 as MNHEY and CDR2 as SMNVEV (reference sequence). The entire variable domain, with the rest obtained from reference TRBV27 and TRBJ2-6, is as follows: EAQVTQNPRYLITVTGKKLTVTCSQNMNHEYMSWYRQDPGLGLRQIYYSMNVEVTDKGDVPEGYKVSRKEKRNFPLILESPSPNQTSLYFCASSQDVRPSGANVLTFGAGSRLTVL.

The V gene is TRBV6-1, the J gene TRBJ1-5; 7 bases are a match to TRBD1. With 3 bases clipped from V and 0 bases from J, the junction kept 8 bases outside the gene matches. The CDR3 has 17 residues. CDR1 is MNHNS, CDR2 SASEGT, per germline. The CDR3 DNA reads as TGTGCCAGCAGTGACGCACCGGGACAGTATAGCAATCAGCCCCAGCATTTT. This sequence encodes CASSDAPGQYSNQPQHF.

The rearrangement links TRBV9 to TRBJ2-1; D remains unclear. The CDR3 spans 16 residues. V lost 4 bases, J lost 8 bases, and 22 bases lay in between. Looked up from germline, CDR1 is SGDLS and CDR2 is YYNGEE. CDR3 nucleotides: TGTGCCAGCAGCCTTCAAAAGCTGGTGGGGTTCGATGAGCAGTTCTTC. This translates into CASSLQKLVGFDEQFF.

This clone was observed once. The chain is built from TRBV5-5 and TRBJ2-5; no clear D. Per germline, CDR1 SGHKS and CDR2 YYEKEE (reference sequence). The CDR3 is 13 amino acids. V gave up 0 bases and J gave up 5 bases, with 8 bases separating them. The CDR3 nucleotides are TGTGCCAGCAGCTTGGTTTTGGTGGAGACCCAGTACTTC. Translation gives CASSLVLVETQYF.

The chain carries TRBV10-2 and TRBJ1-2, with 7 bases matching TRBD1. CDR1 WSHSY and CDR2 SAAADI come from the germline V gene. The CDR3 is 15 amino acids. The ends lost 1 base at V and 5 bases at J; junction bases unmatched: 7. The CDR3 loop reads CASSELRGRDYGYTF. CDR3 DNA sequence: TGCGCCAGCAGTGAGTTAAGGGGGCGCGATTATGGCTACACCTTC.

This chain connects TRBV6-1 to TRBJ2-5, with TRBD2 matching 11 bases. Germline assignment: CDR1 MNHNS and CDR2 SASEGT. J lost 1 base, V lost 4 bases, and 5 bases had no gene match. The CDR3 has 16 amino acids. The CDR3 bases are TGTGCCAGCAGTGGAACTAGCGGGGGCCCCCAAGAGACCCAGTACTTC. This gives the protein CASSGTSGGPQETQYF.

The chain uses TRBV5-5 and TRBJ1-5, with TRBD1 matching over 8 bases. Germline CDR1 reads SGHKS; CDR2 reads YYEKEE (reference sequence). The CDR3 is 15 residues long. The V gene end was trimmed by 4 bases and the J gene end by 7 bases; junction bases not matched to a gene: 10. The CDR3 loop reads CASSPSGGDRQPQHF. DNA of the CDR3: TGTGCCAGCAGCCCAAGCGGAGGGGACAGGCAGCCCCAGCATTTT.

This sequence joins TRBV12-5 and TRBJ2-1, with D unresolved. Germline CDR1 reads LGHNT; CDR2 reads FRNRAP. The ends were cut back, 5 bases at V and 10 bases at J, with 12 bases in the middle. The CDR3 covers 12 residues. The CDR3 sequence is CASGPHPWEQFF. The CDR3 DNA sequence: TGTGCTAGTGGTCCCCATCCGTGGGAGCAGTTCTTC.

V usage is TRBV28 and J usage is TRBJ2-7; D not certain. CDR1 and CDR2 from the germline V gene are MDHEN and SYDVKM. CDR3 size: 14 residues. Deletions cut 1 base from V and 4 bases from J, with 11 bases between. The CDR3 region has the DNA TGTGCCAGCAGTTTATCTGGGCCTTTTTACGAGCAGTACTTC. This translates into CASSLSGPFYEQYF.

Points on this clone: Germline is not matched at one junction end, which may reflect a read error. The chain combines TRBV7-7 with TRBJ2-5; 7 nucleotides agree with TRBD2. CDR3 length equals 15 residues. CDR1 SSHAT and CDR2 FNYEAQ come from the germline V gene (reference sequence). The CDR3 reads CASSLAWGGQETQYF. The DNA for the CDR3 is TGTGCTAGCAGCTTAGCGTGGGGGGGGCAAGAGACCCAGTACTTC.

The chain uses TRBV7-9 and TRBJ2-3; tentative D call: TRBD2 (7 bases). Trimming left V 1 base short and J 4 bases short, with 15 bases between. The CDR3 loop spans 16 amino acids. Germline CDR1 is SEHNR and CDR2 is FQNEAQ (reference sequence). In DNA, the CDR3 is TGTGCCAGCAGCTTAGTCGGGGGGCCTTTCGCAGATACGCAGTATTTT. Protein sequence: CASSLVGGPFADTQYF.

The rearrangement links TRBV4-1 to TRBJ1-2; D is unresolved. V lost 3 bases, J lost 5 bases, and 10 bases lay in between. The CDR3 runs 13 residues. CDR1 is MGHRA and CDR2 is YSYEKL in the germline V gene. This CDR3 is CASSHSDGYGYTF. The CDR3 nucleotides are TGCGCCAGCAGCCACTCAGACGGTTATGGCTACACCTTC.

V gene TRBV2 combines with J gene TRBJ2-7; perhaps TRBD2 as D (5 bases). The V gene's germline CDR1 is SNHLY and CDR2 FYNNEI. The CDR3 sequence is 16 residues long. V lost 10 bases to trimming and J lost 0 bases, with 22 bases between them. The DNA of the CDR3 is TGTGCCATAAAGGACTTGACGGATATTAGCTCCTACGAGCAGTACTTC. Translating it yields CAIKDLTDISSYEQYF.

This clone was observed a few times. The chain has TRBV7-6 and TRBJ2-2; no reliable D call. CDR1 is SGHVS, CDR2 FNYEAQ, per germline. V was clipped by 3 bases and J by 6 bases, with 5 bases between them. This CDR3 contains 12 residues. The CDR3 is CASSFRSGELFF. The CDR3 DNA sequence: TGTGCCAGCAGCTTCCGATCCGGGGAGCTGTTTTTT.

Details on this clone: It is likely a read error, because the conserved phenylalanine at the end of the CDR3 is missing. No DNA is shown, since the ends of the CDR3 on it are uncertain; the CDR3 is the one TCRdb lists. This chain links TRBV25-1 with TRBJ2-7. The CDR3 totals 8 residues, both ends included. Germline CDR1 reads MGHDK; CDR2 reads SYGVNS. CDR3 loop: CASSEPGT.